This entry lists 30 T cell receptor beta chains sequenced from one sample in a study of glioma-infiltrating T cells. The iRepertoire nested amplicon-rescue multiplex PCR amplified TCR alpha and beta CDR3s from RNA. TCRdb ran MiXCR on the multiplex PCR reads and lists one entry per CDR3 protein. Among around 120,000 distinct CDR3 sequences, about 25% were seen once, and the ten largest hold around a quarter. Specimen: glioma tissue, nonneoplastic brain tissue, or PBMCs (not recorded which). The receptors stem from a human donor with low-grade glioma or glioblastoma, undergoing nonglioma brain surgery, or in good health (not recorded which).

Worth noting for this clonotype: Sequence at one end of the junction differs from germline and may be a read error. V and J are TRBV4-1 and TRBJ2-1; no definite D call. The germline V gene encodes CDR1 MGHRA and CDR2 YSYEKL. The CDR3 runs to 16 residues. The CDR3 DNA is TGCGCCAGCGGCCAAGATGCCGTTAACTCCTACAATGAGCAGTTCTTC. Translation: CASGQDAVNSYNEQFF.

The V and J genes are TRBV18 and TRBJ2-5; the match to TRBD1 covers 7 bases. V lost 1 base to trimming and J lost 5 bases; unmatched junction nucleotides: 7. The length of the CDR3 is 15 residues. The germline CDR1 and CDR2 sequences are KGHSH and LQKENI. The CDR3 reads CASSPHKGAEETQYF. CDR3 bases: TGTGCCAGCTCACCACATAAGGGGGCGGAGGAGACCCAGTACTTC.

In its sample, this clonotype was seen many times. CDR3 nucleotides: TGTGCCAGCAGTTATCAGATCACTGAAGCTTTCTTT. Translated, it gives CASSYQITEAFF. The chain combines TRBV28 with TRBJ1-1; D is unresolved. The CDR3 is 12 residues long. CDR1 and CDR2 (germline): MDHEN, SYDVKM. Between the trimmed V and J ends, which lost 4 bases and 4 bases, there was a span of 7 bases. Full variable domain (rest looked up from reference TRBV28 and TRBJ1-1): DVKVTQSSRYLVKRTGEKVFLECVQDMDHENMFWYRQDPGLGLRLIYFSYDVKMKEKGDIPEGYSVSREKKERFSLILESASTNQTSMYLCASSYQITEAFFGQGTRLTVV.

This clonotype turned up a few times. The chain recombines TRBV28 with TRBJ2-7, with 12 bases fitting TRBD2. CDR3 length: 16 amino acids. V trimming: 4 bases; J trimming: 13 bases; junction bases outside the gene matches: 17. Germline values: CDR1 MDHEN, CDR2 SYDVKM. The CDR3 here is CASSYASTSGGPLQYV. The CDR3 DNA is TGTGCCAGCAGTTATGCTTCGACTAGCGGGGGACCGCTCCAATACGTC.

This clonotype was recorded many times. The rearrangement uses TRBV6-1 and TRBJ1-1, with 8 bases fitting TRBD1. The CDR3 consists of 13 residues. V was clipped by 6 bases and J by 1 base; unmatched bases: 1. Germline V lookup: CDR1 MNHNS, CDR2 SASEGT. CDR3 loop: CASSGQGNTEAFF. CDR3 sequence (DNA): TGTGCCAGCAGCGGACAGGGGAACACTGAAGCTTTCTTT.

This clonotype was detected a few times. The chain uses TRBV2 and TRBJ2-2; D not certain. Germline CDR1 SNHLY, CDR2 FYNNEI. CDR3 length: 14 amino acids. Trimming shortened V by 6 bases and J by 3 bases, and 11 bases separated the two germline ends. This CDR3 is CASSLRWDTGELFF. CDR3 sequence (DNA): TGTGCCAGCAGCCTCCGCTGGGACACCGGGGAGCTGTTTTTT.

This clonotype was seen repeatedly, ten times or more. Here the CDR3 DNA reads TGTGCCAGCAGCTTAGGTAGCGGGTTCACTGAAGCTTTCTTT. Translation: CASSLGSGFTEAFF. This chain uses TRBV7-2 with TRBJ1-1; D gene unclear. This CDR3 contains 14 residues. CDR1 is SGHTA and CDR2 is FQGNSA in the germline V gene. V was pared by 1 base and J by 4 bases, with 10 bases between.

The CDR3 reads CASSYSKGEGQPQHF. The CDR3 DNA reads as TGTGCCAGCAGTTACTCGAAAGGTGAAGGTCAGCCCCAGCATTTT. The genes are TRBV6-9 and TRBJ1-5; D not resolved. V was trimmed by 3 bases and J by 6 bases, leaving 15 bases between them. Germline CDR1 MNHGY, CDR2 SVAAGI. The CDR3 sequence is 15 residues long.

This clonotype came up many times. Here the CDR3 reads CASTLDRGNQPQHF. The CDR3 DNA reads as TGTGCCAGTACCCTGGACAGGGGCAATCAGCCCCAGCATTTT. V and J are TRBV19 and TRBJ1-5; 8 nucleotides agree with TRBD1. Germline V gene data show CDR1 as LNHDA and CDR2 as SQIVND (reference sequence). This CDR3 has 14 amino acids. The ends lost 7 bases at V and 2 bases at J; junction bases unmatched: 4.

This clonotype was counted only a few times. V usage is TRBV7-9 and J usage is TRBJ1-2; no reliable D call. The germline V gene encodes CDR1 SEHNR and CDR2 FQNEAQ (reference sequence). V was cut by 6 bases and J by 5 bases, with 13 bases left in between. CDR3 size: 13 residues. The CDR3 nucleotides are TGTGCCAGCAGTCTAGGCTACCCGTATGGCTACACCTTC. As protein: CASSLGYPYGYTF.

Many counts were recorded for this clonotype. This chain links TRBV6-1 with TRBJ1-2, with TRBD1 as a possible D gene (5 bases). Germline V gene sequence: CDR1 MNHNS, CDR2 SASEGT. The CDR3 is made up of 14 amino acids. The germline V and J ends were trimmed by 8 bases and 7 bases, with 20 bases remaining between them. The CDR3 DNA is TGTGCCAGCGGGGGAATGAGACGGCTCGGTGGCTACACCTTC. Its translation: CASGGMRRLGGYTF.

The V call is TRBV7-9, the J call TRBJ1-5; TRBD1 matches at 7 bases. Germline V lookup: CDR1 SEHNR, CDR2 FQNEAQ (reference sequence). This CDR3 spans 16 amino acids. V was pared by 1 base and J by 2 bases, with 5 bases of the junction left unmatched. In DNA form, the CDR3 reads TGTGCCAGCAGCTTAGGAACAGGGGCCCGCAATCAGCCCCAGCATTTT. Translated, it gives CASSLGTGARNQPQHF.

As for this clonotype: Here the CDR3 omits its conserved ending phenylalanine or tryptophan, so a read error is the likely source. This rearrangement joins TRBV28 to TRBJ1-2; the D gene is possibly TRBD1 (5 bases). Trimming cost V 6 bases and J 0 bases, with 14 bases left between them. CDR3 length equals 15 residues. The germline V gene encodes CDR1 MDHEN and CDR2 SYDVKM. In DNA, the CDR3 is TGTGCCAGCAGCCCCGGGACTGGAGCTAACTATGGCTACACCTCC. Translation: CASSPGTGANYGYTS.

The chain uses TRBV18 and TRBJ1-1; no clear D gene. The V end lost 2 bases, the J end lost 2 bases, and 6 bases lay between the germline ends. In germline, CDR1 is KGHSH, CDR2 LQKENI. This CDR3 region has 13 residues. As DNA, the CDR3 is TGTGCCAGCTCACCAGGTTTCAACACTGAAGCTTTCTTT. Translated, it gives CASSPGFNTEAFF.

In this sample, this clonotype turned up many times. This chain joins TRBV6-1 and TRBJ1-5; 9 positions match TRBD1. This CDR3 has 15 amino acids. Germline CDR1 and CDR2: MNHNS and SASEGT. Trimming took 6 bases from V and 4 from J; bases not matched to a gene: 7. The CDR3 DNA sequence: TGTGCCAGCAGGGCGGCCGGGACAGGGAATCAGCCCCAGCATTTT. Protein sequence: CASRAAGTGNQPQHF.

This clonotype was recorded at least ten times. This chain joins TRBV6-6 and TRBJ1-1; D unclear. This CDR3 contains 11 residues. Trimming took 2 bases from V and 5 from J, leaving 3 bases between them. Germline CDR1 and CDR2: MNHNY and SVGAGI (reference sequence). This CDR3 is CASSYKTEAFF. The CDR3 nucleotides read TGTGCCAGCAGTTACAAAACTGAAGCTTTCTTT.

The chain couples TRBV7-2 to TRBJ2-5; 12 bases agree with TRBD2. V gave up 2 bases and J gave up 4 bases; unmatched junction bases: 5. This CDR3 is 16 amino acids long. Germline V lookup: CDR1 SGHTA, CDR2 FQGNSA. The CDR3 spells CASSLLAGGSSETQYF. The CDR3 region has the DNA TGTGCCAGCAGCTTACTAGCGGGGGGGTCGTCAGAGACCCAGTACTTC.

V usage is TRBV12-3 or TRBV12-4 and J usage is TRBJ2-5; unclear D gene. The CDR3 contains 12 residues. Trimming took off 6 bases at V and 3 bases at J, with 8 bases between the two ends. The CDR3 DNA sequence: TGTGCCAGCAGACAGTCCGAAGAGACCCAGTACTTC. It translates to CASRQSEETQYF.

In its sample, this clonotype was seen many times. The CDR3 coding sequence is TGTGCCAGCCGGGGGGGGGAGACAGATGAAGCTTTCTTT. This encodes CASRGGETDEAFF. V is TRBV6-1 and J is TRBJ1-1; weak D call: TRBD1 (5 bases). This CDR3 region has 13 residues. Per germline, CDR1 MNHNS and CDR2 SASEGT. V was trimmed by 8 bases and J by 7 bases, leaving 17 bases between them.

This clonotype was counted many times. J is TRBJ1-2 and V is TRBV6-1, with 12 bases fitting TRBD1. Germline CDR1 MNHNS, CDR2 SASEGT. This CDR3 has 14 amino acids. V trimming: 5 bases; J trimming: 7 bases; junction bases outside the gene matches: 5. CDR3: CASSPRDRGLGYTF. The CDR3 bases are TGTGCCAGCAGTCCCCGGGACAGGGGGCTTGGCTACACCTTC.

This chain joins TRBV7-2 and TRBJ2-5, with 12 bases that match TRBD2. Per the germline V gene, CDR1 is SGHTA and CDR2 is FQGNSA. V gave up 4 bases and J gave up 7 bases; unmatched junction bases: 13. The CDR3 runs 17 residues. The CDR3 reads CASSSPGRTSGVATQYF. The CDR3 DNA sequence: TGTGCCAGCAGCTCGCCGGGGCGGACTAGCGGGGTGGCGACCCAGTACTTC.

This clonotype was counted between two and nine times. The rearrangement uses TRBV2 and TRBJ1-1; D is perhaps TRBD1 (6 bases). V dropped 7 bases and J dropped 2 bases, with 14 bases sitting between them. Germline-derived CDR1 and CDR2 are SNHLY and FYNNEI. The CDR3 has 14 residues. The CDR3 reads CASKSGASNTEAFF. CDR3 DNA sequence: TGTGCCAGCAAGTCAGGGGCTAGTAACACTGAAGCTTTCTTT.

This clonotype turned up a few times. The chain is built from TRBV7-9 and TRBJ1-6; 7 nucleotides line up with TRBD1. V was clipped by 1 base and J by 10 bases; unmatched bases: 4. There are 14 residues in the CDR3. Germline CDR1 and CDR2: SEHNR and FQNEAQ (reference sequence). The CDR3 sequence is CASSLGAGGSPLHF. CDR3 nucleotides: TGTGCCAGCAGCTTAGGAGCAGGGGGATCACCCCTCCACTTT.

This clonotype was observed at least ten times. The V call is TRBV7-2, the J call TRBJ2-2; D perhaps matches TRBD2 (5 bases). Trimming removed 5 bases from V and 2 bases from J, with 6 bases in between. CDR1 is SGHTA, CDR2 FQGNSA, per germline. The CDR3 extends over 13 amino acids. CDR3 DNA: TGTGCCAGCAGCCGGACTAACACCGGGGAGCTGTTTTTT. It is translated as CASSRTNTGELFF.

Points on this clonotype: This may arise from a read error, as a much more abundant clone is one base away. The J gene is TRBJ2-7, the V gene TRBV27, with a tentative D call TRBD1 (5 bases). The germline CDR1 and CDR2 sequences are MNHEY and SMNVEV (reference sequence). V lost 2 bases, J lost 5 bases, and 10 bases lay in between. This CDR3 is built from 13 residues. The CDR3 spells CASSLQGGDEQYV. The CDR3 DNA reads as TGTGCCAGCAGTTTACAGGGTGGGGACGAGCAGTACGTC.

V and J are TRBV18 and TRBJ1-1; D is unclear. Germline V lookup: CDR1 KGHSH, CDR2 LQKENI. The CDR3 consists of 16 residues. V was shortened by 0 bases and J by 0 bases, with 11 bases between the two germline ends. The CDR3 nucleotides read TGTGCCAGCTCACCACCGAACAGCCCAATGAACACTGAAGCTTTCTTT. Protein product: CASSPPNSPMNTEAFF.

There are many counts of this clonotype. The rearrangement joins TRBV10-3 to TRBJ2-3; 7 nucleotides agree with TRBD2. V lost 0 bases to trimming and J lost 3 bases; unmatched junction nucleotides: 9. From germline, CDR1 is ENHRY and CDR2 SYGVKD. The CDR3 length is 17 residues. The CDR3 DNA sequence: TGTGCCATCAGTGAGTCCGAACTAGCGTGGGGTACAGATACGCAGTATTTT. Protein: CAISESELAWGTDTQYF.

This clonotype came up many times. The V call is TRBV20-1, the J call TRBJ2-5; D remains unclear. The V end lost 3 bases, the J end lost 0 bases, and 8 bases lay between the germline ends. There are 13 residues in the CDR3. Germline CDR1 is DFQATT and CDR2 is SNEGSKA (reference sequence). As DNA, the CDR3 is TGCAGTGCTAGGGACGGTAACCAAGAGACCCAGTACTTC. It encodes CSARDGNQETQYF.

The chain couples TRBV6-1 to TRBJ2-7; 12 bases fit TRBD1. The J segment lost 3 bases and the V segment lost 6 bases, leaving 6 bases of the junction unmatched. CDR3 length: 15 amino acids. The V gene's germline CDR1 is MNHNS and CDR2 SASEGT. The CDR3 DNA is TGTGCCAGCAGGGGTGGGACAGGGGGCCTCTACGAGCAGTACGTC. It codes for CASRGGTGGLYEQYV.

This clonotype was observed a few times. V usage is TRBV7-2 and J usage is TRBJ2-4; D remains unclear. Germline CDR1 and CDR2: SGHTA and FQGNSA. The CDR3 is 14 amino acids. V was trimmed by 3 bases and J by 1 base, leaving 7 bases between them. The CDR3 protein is CASSLDPAKNIQYF. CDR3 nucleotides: TGTGCCAGCAGCTTGGATCCTGCCAAAAACATTCAGTACTTC. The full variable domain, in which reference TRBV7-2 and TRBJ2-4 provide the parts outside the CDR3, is GAGVSQSPSNKVTEKGKDVELRCDPISGHTALYWYRQSLGQGLEFLIYFQGNSAPDKSGLPSDRFSAERTGGSVSTLTIQRTQQEDSAVYLCASSLDPAKNIQYFGAGTRLSVL.